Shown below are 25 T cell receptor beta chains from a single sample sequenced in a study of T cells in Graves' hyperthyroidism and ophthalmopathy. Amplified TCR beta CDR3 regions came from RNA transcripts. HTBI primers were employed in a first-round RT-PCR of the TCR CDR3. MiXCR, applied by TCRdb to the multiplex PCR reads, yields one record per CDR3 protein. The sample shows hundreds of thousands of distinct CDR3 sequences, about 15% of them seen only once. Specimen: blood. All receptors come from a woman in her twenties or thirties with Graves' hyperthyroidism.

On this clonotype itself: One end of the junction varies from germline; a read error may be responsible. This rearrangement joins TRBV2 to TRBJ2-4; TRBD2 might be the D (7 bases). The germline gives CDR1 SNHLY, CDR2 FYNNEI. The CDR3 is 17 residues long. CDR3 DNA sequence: TGTGCCAGCAATCAAGATAGCGGAGGGGGGGAAAAAAACATTCAGTGCTTC. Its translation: CASNQDSGGGEKNIQCF.

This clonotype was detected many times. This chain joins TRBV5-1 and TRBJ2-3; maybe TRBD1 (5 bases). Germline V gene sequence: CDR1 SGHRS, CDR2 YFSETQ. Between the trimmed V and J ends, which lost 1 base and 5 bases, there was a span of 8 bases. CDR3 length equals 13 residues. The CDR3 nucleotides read TGCGCCAGCAGCTTGAACCAGGGAGATACGCAGTATTTT. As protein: CASSLNQGDTQYF.

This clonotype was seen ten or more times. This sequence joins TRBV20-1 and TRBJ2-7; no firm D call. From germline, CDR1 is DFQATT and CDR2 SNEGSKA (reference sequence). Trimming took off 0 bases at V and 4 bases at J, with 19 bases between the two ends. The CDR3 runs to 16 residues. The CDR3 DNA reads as TGCAGTGCTAGAGAGCAACTGGCCGGCGCCGGGTACGAGCAGTACTTC. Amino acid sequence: CSAREQLAGAGYEQYF.

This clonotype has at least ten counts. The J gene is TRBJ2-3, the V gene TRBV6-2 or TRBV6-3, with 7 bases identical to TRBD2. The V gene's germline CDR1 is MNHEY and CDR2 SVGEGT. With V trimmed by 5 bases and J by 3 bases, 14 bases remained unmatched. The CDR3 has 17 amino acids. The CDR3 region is CASSRARPGLPTDTQYF. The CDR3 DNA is TGTGCCAGCAGTAGGGCCCGACCGGGACTACCGACAGATACGCAGTATTTT.

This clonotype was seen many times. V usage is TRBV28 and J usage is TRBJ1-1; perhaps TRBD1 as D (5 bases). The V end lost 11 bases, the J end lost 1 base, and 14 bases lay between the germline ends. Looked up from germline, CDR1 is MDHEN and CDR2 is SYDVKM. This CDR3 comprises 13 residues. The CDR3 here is CASYRGSNTEAFF. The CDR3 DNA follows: TGTGCCTCTTATAGGGGTTCGAACACTGAAGCTTTCTTT.

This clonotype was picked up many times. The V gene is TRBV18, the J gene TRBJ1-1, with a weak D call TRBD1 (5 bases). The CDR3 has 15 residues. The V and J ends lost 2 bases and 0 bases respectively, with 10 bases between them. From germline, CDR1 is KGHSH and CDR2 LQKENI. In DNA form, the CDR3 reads TGTGCCAGCTCACCAAGGGACCAAATGAACACTGAAGCTTTCTTT. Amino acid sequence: CASSPRDQMNTEAFF.

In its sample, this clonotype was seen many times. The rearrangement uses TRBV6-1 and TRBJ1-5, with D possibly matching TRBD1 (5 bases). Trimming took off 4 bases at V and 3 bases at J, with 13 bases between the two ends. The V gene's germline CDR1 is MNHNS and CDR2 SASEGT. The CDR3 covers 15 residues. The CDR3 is CASSASRASNQPQHF. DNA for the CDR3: TGTGCCAGCAGTGCCTCCAGGGCTTCCAATCAGCCCCAGCATTTT.

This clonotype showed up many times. As DNA, the CDR3 is TGTGCCAGCAGCTTAACGGCGCAGGGGAGGAATGAGCAGTTCTTC. This translates into CASSLTAQGRNEQFF. The chain combines TRBV7-3 with TRBJ2-1; D tentatively fits TRBD1 or TRBD2 (6 bases each). The V end was cut by 0 bases, the J end by 7 bases, with 13 bases between. This CDR3 has 15 residues. Germline CDR1 reads SGHTA; CDR2 reads FQGTGA.

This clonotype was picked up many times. The CDR3 loop is CASSGLQGDLGETQYF. In nucleotides, the CDR3 is TGTGCCAGTAGCGGCTTACAGGGTGACCTGGGGGAGACCCAGTACTTC. The J gene is TRBJ2-5, the V gene TRBV19; possibly TRBD1 for D (6 bases). Germline CDR1 LNHDA, CDR2 SQIVND (reference sequence). With 6 bases removed from V and 5 bases from J, the gap between germline ends came to 22 bases. The CDR3 runs 16 residues. The full variable domain, its missing parts supplied by reference TRBV19 and TRBJ2-5, is DGGITQSPKYLFRKEGQNVTLSCEQNLNHDAMYWYRQDPGQGLRLIYYSQIVNDFQKGDIAEGYSVSREKKESFPLTVTSAQKNPTAFYLCASSGLQGDLGETQYFGPGTRLLVL.

The CDR3, as DNA: TGCAGTGCTAGCGACATATACTACAATGAGCAGTTCTTC. Translation gives CSASDIYYNEQFF. V usage is TRBV20-1 and J usage is TRBJ2-1; no clear D. Germline CDR1 reads DFQATT; CDR2 reads SNEGSKA (reference sequence). V dropped 3 bases and J dropped 3 bases, with 9 bases sitting between them. This CDR3 has 13 amino acids.

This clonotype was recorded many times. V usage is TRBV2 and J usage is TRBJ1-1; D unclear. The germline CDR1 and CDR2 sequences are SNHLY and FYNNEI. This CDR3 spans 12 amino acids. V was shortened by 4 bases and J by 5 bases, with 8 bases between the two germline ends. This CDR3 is CASSVIWTEAFF. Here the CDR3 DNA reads TGTGCCAGCAGTGTGATTTGGACTGAAGCTTTCTTT.

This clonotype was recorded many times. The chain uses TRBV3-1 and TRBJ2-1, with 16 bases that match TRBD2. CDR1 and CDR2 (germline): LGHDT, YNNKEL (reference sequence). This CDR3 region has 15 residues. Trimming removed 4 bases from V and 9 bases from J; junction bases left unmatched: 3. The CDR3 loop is CASSLGTSGRGEQFF. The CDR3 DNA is TGTGCCAGCAGCCTTGGGACTAGCGGGAGGGGTGAGCAGTTCTTC.

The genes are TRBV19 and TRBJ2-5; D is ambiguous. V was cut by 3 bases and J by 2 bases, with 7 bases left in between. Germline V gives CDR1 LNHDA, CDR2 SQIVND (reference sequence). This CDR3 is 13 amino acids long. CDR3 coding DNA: TGTGCCAGTAGTATGGTTATTCAAGAGACCCAGTACTTC. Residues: CASSMVIQETQYF.

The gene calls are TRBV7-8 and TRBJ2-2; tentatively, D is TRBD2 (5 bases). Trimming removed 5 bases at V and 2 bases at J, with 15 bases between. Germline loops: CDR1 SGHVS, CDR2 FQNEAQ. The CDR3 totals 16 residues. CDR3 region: CASSPLGAVNTGELFF. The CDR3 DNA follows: TGTGCCAGCAGCCCCTTGGGAGCTGTAAACACCGGGGAGCTGTTTTTT.

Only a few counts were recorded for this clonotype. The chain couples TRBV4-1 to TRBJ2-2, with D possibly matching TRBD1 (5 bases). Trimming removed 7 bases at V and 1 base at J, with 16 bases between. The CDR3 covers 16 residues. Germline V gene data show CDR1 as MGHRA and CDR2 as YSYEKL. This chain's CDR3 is CASTPGAYLNTGELFF. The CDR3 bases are TGCGCCAGCACCCCTGGGGCCTACCTGAACACCGGGGAGCTGTTTTTT.

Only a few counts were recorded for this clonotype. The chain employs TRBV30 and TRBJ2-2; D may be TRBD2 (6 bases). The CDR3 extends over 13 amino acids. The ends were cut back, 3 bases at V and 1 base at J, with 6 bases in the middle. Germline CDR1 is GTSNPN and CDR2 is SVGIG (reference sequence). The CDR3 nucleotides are TGTGCCTGGAGGCGGGAGAACACCGGGGAGCTGTTTTTT. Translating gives CAWRRENTGELFF.

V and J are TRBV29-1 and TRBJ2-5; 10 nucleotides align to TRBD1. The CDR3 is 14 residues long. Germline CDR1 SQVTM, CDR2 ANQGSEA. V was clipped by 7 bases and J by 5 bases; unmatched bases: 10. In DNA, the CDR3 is TGCAGCGGTCGACAGGGGGCTCGGTCGGAGACCCAGTACTTC. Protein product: CSGRQGARSETQYF. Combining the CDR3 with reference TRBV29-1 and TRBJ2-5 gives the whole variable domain SAVISQKPSRDICQRGTSLTIQCQVDSQVTMMFWYRQQPGQSLTLIATANQGSEATYESGFVIDKFPISRPNLTFSTLTVSNMSPEDSSIYLCSGRQGARSETQYFGPGTRLLVL.

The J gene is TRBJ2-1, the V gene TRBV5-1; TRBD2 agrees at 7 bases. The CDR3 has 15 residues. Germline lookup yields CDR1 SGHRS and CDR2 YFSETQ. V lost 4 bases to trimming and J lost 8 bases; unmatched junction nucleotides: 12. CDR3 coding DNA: TGCGCCAGCAGCCCTCACCCTGGGGGGGGGGATGAGCAGTTCTTC. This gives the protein CASSPHPGGGDEQFF. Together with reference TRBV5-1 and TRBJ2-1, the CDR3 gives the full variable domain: KAGVTQTPRYLIKTRGQQVTLSCSPISGHRSVSWYQQTPGQGLQFLFEYFSETQRNKGNFPGRFSGRQFSNSRSEMNVSTLELGDSALYLCASSPHPGGGDEQFFGPGTRLTVL.

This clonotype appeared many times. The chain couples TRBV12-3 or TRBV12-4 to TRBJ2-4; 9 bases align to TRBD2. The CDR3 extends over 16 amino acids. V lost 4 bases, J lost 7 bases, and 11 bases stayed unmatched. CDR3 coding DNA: TGTGCCAGCAGTTCTAGGGTAGGGGCGGGGGGGAACATTCAGTACTTC. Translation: CASSSRVGAGGNIQYF.

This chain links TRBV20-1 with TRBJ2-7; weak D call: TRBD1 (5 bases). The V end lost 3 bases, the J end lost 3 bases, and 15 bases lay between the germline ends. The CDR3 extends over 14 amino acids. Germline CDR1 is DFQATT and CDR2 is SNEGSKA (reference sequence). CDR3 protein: CSASQTAPNYEQYF. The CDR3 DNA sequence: TGCAGTGCTAGTCAGACAGCTCCGAACTACGAGCAGTACTTC.

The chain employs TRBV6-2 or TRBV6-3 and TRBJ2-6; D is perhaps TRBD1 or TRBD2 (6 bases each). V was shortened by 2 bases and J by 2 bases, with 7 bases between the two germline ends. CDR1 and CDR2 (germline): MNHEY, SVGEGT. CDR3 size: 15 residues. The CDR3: CASSYRGPGANVLTF. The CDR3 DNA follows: TGTGCCAGCAGTTACCGGGGGCCTGGGGCCAACGTCCTGACTTTC.

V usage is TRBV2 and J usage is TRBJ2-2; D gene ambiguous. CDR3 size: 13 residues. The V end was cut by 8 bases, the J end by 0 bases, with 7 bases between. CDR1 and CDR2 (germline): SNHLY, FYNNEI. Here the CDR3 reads CASELSNTGELFF. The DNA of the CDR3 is TGTGCCAGCGAACTATCGAACACCGGGGAGCTGTTTTTT.

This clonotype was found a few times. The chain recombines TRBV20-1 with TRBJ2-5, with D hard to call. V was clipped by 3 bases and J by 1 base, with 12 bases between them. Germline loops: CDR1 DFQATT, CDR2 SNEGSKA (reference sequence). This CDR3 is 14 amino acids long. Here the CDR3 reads CSARDLTLQETQYF. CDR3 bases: TGCAGTGCTAGGGACCTTACCCTCCAAGAGACCCAGTACTTC.

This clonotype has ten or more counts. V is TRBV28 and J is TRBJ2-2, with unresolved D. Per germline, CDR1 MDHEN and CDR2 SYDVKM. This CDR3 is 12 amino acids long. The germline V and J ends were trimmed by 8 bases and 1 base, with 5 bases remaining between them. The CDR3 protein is CASLGNTGELFF. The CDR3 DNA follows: TGTGCCAGCCTTGGGAACACCGGGGAGCTGTTTTTT.

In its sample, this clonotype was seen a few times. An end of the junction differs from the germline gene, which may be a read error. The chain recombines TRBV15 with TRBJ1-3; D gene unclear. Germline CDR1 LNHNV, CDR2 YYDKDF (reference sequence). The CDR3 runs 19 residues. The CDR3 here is CATSRDHWRSQNSGNTMYF. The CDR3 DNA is TGTGCCACCAGCAGAGACCACTGGCGGTCTCAGAACTCTGGAAACACCATGTATTTT. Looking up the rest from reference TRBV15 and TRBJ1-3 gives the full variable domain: DAMVIQNPRYQVTQFGKPVTLSCSQTLNHNVMYWYQQKSSQAPKLLFHYYDKDFNNEADTPDNFQSRRPNTSFCFLDIRSPGLGDTAMYLCATSRDHWRSQNSGNTMYFGEGSWLTVV.